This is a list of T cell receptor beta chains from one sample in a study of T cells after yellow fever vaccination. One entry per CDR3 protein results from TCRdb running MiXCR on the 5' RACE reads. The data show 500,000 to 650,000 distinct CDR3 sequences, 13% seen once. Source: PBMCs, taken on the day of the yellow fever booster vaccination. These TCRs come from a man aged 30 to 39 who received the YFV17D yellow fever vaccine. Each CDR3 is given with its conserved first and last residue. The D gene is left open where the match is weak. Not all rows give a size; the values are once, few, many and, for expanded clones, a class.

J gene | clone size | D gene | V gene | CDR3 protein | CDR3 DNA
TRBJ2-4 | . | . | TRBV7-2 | CASSLAGGMNIQYF | TGTGCCAGCAGCTTAGCGGGCGGCATGAACATTCAGTACTTC
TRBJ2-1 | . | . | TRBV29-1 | CSVEGSGSEQFF | TGCAGCGTTGAAGGATCCGGGAGTGAGCAGTTCTTC
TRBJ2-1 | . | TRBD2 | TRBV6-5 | CASSHPGLAGGAGEQFF | TGTGCCAGCAGTCATCCGGGACTAGCGGGAGGGGCGGGTGAGCAGTTCTTC
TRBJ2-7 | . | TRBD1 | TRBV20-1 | CSAPWPGQNYEQYF | TGCAGTGCTCCATGGCCGGGACAGAACTACGAGCAGTACTTC
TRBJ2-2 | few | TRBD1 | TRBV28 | CASSLVTQGTGELFF | TGTGCCAGCAGTTTAGTCACACAGGGGACCGGGGAGCTGTTTTTT
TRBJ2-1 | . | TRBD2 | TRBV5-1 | CASSSTSGAYNEQFF | TGCGCCAGCAGCTCAACTAGCGGGGCGTACAATGAGCAGTTCTTC
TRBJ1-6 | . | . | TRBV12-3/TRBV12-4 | CASSLGGSYNSPLHF | TGTGCCAGCAGTTTGGGAGGCTCCTATAATTCACCCCTCCACTTT
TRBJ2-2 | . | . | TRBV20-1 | CSARKAGRNTGELFF | TGCAGTGCTAGAAAGGCGGGAAGGAACACCGGGGAGCTGTTTTTT
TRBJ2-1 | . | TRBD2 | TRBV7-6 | CASSSSGSTHNEQFF | TGTGCCAGCAGCTCCAGCGGGAGCACCCACAATGAGCAGTTCTTC
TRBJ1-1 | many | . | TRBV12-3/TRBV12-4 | CASSLSLPGNTEAFF | TGTGCCAGCAGTTTAAGTCTGCCGGGGAACACTGAAGCTTTCTTT
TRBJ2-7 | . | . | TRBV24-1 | CATSDSLSYEQYF | TGTGCCACCAGTGATAGCCTCAGCTACGAGCAGTACTTC
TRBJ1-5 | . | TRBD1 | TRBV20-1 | CSAATGGQPQHF | TGCAGTGCAGCGACAGGGGGCCAGCCCCAGCATTTT
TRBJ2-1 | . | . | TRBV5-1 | CASSAYRAAYNEQFF | TGCGCCAGCAGCGCGTACAGGGCGGCCTACAATGAGCAGTTCTTC
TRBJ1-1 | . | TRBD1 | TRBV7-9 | CASSRTGGVTEAFF | TGTGCCAGCAGCAGGACAGGGGGCGTCACTGAAGCTTTCTTT
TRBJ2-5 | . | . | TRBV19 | CASSIAGVETQYF | TGTGCCAGTAGTATAGCAGGAGTCGAGACCCAGTACTTC
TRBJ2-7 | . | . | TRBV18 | CASSPPSRLSYEQYF | TGTGCCAGCTCACCACCGTCCAGGCTCTCCTACGAGCAGTACTTC
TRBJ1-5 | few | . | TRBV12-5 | CASGLNQPQHF | TGTGCTAGTGGTCTCAATCAGCCCCAGCATTTT
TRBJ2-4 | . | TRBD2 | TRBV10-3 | CAISGGFSGSDIQYF | TGTGCCATCAGTGGAGGGTTTAGCGGGTCGGACATTCAGTACTTC
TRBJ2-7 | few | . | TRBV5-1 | CASSRGWVISYEQYF | TGCGCCAGCAGCAGAGGTTGGGTGATCTCCTACGAGCAGTACTTC
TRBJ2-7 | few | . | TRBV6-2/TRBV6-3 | CASSYPTSHEQYF | TGTGCCAGCAGTTACCCGACTAGTCACGAGCAGTACTTC
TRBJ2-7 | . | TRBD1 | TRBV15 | CATSSLRQGWEQYF | TGTGCCACCAGCAGTCTCCGACAGGGGTGGGAGCAGTACTTC
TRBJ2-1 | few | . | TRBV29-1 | CSVEDWREYNEQFF | TGCAGCGTTGAAGACTGGCGGGAATACAATGAGCAGTTCTTC
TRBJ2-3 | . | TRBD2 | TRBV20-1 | CSAGTGTSSTDTQYF | TGCAGTGCTGGAACCGGGACTAGCAGCACAGATACGCAGTATTTT
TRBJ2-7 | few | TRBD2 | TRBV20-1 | CSARDGGGTYEQYF | TGCAGTGCTAGGGACGGCGGGGGAACCTACGAGCAGTACTTC
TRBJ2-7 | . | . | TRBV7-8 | CASSRDTYSYEQYF | TGTGCCAGCAGCCGAGACACGTACTCCTACGAGCAGTACTTC
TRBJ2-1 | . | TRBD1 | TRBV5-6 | CASSTGQRYNEQFF | TGTGCCAGCAGCACGGGACAGCGCTACAATGAGCAGTTCTTC
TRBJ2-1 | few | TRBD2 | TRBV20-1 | CSARAETSGHNEQFF | TGCAGTGCTAGAGCTGAGACTAGCGGGCATAATGAGCAGTTCTTC
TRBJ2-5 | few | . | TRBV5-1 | CASSSLYQETQYF | TGCGCCAGCAGCTCCTTGTACCAAGAGACCCAGTACTTC
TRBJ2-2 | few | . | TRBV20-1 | CSARGRLGRNTGELFF | TGCAGTGCTAGAGGTCGACTAGGACGAAACACCGGGGAGCTGTTTTTT
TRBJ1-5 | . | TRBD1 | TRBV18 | CASSPGTGPNQPQHF | TGTGCCAGCTCACCGGGGACAGGACCTAATCAGCCCCAGCATTTT
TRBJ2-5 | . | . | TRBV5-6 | CASSLKDPQETQYF | TGTGCCAGCAGCTTGAAGGACCCCCAAGAGACCCAGTACTTC
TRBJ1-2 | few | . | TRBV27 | CASSLSGGASYTF | TGTGCCAGCAGTTTATCCGGGGGGGCCTCCTACACCTTC
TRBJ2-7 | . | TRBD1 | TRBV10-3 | CAISYLDRDSYEQYF | TGTGCCATCAGCTACCTGGACAGGGATTCCTACGAGCAGTACTTC
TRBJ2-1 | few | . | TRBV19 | CASRQVGGNEQFF | TGTGCCAGTAGGCAGGTAGGAGGCAATGAGCAGTTCTTC
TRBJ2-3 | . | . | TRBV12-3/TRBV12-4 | CASSLWLAPTTDTQYF | TGTGCCAGCAGTTTATGGCTAGCACCGACCACAGATACGCAGTATTTT
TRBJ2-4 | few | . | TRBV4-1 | CASSQGVAKNIQYF | TGCGCCAGCAGCCAAGGGGTAGCCAAAAACATTCAGTACTTC
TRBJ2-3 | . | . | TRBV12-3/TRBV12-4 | CASSLDYGRTQYF | TGTGCCAGCAGTTTAGATTATGGGCGTACGCAGTATTTT
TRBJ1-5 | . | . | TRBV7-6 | CASSSLMGEPQHF | TGTGCCAGCAGCTCACTTATGGGGGAGCCCCAGCATTTT
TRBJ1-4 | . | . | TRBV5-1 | CASSLGVTVSEKLFF | TGCGCCAGCAGCTTGGGGGTGACAGTGAGTGAAAAACTGTTTTTT
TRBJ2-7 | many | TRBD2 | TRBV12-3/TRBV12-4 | CASTRSGRRDYEQYF | TGTGCCAGCACCAGAAGCGGGAGACGGGACTACGAGCAGTACTTC
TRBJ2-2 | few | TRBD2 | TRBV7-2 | CASSLSFGLAGTGELFF | TGTGCCAGCAGCTTATCTTTTGGACTAGCGGGAACCGGGGAGCTGTTTTTT
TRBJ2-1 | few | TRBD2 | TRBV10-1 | CASSEAGEGYNEQFF | TGCGCCAGCAGTGAGGCGGGAGAGGGCTACAATGAGCAGTTCTTC
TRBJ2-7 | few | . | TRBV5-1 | CASSLAAGNYEQYF | TGCGCCAGCAGCTTGGCGGCAGGGAACTACGAGCAGTACTTC
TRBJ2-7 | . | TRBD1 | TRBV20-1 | CSARGDSSYEQYF | TGCAGTGCTAGAGGGGACAGCTCCTACGAGCAGTACTTC
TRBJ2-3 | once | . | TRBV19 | CASSSHTGSGRDTQYF | TGTGCCAGTAGTAGCCACACAGGGAGTGGTCGAGATACGCAGTATTTT
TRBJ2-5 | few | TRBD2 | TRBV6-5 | CASSYVTSGSETQYF | TGTGCCAGCAGTTACGTTACTAGCGGGAGCGAGACCCAGTACTTC
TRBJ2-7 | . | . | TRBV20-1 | CSARNLGRYEQYF | TGCAGTGCTAGAAATTTAGGGCGCTACGAGCAGTACTTC
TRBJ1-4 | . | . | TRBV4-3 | CASSREGRGRTEKLFF | TGCGCCAGCAGCCGCGAGGGTCGGGGGCGCACGGAAAAACTGTTTTTT
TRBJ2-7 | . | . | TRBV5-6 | CASSSGRYYVEQYF | TGTGCCAGCAGCTCGGGCCGGTACTACGTGGAGCAGTACTTC
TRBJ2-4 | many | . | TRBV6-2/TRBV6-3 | CASSYFVLAEAKNIQYF | TGTGCCAGCAGTTATTTTGTCCTAGCAGAAGCCAAAAACATTCAGTACTTC
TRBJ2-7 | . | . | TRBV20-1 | CSASSRRETRNEQYF | TGCAGTGCTAGTAGTCGCCGGGAAACAAGGAACGAGCAGTACTTC
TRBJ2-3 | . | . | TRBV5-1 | CGLLAAFGPRDTQYF | TGCGGTCTTCTGGCGGCCTTTGGGCCTAGGGATACGCAGTATTTT
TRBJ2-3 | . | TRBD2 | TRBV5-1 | CASSLNPWREGTDTQYF | TGCGCCAGCAGCTTGAATCCCTGGCGGGAGGGCACAGATACGCAGTATTTT
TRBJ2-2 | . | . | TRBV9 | CASSGLYTGELFF | TGTGCCAGCAGCGGCCTATACACCGGGGAGCTGTTTTTT
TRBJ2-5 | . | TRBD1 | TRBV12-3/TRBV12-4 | CASSSHRGPKETQYF | TGTGCCAGCAGTTCCCACAGGGGGCCTAAAGAGACCCAGTACTTC
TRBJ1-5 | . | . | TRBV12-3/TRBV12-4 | CASSSLRNQPQHF | TGTGCCAGCAGTTCCTTACGAAATCAGCCCCAGCATTTT
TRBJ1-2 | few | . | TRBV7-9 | CASSQVNLELNYGYTF | TGTGCCAGCAGCCAGGTAAACCTGGAACTCAACTATGGCTACACCTTC
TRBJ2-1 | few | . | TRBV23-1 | CASSQSWWDEQFF | TGCGCCAGCAGTCAATCCTGGTGGGATGAGCAGTTCTTC
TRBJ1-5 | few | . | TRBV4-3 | CASSQGRGPQPQHF | TGCGCCAGCAGCCAAGGGCGGGGGCCTCAGCCCCAGCATTTT